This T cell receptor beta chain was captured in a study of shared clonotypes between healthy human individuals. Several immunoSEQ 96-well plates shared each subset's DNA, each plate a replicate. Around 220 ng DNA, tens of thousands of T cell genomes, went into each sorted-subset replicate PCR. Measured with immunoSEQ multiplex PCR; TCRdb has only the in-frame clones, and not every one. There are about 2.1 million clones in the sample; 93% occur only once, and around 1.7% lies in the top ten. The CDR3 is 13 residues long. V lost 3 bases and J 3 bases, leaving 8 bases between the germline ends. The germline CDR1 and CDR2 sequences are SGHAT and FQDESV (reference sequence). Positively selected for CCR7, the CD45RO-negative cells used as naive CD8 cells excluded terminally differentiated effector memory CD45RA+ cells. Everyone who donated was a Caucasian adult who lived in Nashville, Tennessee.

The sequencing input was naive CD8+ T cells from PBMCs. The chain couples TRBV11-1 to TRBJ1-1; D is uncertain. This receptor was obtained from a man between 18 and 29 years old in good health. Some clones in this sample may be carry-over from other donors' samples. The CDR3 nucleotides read TGTGCCAGCAGCTTTAGGCAGGACACTGAAGCTTTCTTT. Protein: CASSFRQDTEAFF.